The 10 T cell receptor beta chains below come from one sample, sequenced in a study of early T cells in non-severe SARS-CoV-2 infection. TCRdb reprocessed the 5' RACE reads via MiXCR and lists one record per CDR3 protein. The sample holds tens of thousands of distinct CDR3 sequences, 11% to 15% seen once. The sequencing input was whole blood. These receptors originate from an adult who was a healthcare worker with PCR-confirmed SARS-CoV-2 infection or an uninfected control (not recorded which).

This clonotype was detected a few times. The chain combines TRBV18 with TRBJ2-1, with TRBD2 matching 10 bases. The CDR3 has 19 amino acids. From germline, CDR1 is KGHSH and CDR2 LQKENI. The V segment lost 2 bases and the J segment 5 bases; nucleotides outside the gene matches: 15. The CDR3 coding sequence is TGTGCCAGCTCACCATTCCTAGCGGGGGAGTGGAAAGGAAACAATGAGCAGTTCTTC. Encoded protein: CASSPFLAGEWKGNNEQFF.

V usage is TRBV6-5 and J usage is TRBJ2-2, with 7 nucleotides matching TRBD2. J was trimmed by 7 bases and V by 4 bases; bases with no gene match: 3. The CDR3 sequence is 13 residues long. Germline assignment: CDR1 MNHEY and CDR2 SVGAGI. In DNA form, the CDR3 reads TGTGCCAGCAGTTCCTGGACTAGCGGGGAGCTGTTTTTT. Amino acid sequence: CASSSWTSGELFF.

This clonotype came up a few times. This chain connects TRBV29-1 to TRBJ2-1, with D maybe TRBD2 (5 bases). Germline lookup yields CDR1 SQVTM and CDR2 ANQGSEA. The CDR3 length is 15 residues. The V end was cut by 4 bases, the J end by 7 bases, with 20 bases between. The CDR3 DNA reads as TGCAGCGTTGCTCGTCGGCTAGCTGTTGAGAATGAGCAGTTCTTC. This translates into CSVARRLAVENEQFF.

A few counts support this clonotype. The chain combines TRBV2 with TRBJ1-2; no definite D call. CDR1 and CDR2 from the germline V gene are SNHLY and FYNNEI. V was clipped by 8 bases and J by 2 bases, with 15 bases between them. This CDR3 is 14 amino acids long. CDR3 sequence: CASARRQVNYGYTF. The CDR3 DNA is TGTGCCAGCGCGAGGCGACAAGTCAACTATGGCTACACCTTC.

J is TRBJ2-7 and V is TRBV25-1; possible D gene TRBD1, 5 bases. Between the trimmed V and J ends, which lost 0 bases and 6 bases, there was a span of 15 bases. The length of the CDR3 is 15 residues. CDR1 is MGHDK and CDR2 is SYGVNS in the germline V gene. In nucleotides, the CDR3 is TGTGCCAGCAGTGAATATTCCCCAGGGATGGGCGAGCAGTACTTC. Protein: CASSEYSPGMGEQYF.

In its sample, this clonotype was seen many times. The V gene is TRBV11-2, the J gene TRBJ2-1; 14 nucleotides match TRBD2. Looked up from germline, CDR1 is SGHAT and CDR2 is FQNNGV. The CDR3 covers 17 residues. V gave up 5 bases and J gave up 8 bases; unmatched junction bases: 11. The CDR3 is CASSAGTSGRNVDEQFF. For the CDR3, the DNA is TGTGCCAGCAGCGCCGGGACTAGCGGGAGAAATGTGGATGAGCAGTTCTTC.

The rearrangement joins TRBV7-2 to TRBJ2-5, with 7 bases lining up with TRBD2. The CDR3 runs 12 residues. CDR1 is SGHTA, CDR2 FQGNSA, per germline. The ends lost 11 bases at V and 4 bases at J; junction bases unmatched: 7. The CDR3 reads CAAGELGETQYF. In DNA form, the CDR3 reads TGTGCCGCGGGGGAACTAGGAGAGACCCAGTACTTC.

V usage is TRBV5-6 and J usage is TRBJ1-2; tentative D call: TRBD1 (5 bases). Germline V gives CDR1 SGHDT, CDR2 YYEEEE. The V gene lost 0 bases and the J gene lost 2 bases, with 14 bases spanning the gap. This CDR3 comprises 16 residues. The CDR3 coding sequence is TGTGCCAGCAGCTTGGTAGCGGCGAGGGGAAACTATGGCTACACCTTC. Residues: CASSLVAARGNYGYTF.

The rearrangement joins TRBV11-2 to TRBJ2-7; no clear D gene. From germline, CDR1 is SGHAT and CDR2 FQNNGV. Between the trimmed V and J ends, which lost 1 base and 4 bases, there was a span of 8 bases. The CDR3 is made up of 13 amino acids. The CDR3 DNA reads as TGTGCCAGCAGCTTAGGGCGTGAGTACGAGCAGTACTTC. This codes for CASSLGREYEQYF.

The chain recombines TRBV20-1 with TRBJ2-4, with unresolved D. The CDR3 loop spans 14 amino acids. Deletions cut 1 base from V and 3 bases from J, with 10 bases between. Per germline, CDR1 DFQATT and CDR2 SNEGSKA (reference sequence). The CDR3 DNA sequence: TGCAGTGCTAGAGCGGTTGGAGTCAAAAACATTCAGTACTTC. Amino acids: CSARAVGVKNIQYF.